These 7 T cell receptor beta chains were all obtained from the same sample, sequenced in a study of blood T cell repertoires in COVID-19. Sequenced by immunoSEQ multiplex PCR; TCRdb stores in-frame clones only, minus some. The sample shows 300,000 to 400,000 clones, about nine tenths of them seen only once. Input material: peripheral blood. All receptors come from a woman in her 70s with COVID-19, enrolled during active disease.

This clone was seen once. This chain joins TRBV27 and TRBJ2-1; 8 bases match TRBD2. CDR1 is MNHEY and CDR2 is SMNVEV in the germline V gene (reference sequence). J lost 2 bases, V lost 1 base, and 1 base had no gene match. This CDR3 spans 15 amino acids. The CDR3 spells CASSLFSGAYNEQFF. CDR3 bases: TGTGCCAGCAGTTTATTTAGCGGGGCCTACAATGAGCAGTTCTTC.

V gene TRBV30 combines with J gene TRBJ1-3; tentatively, D is TRBD1 (6 bases). The CDR3 extends over 15 amino acids. Looked up from germline, CDR1 is GTSNPN and CDR2 is SVGIG (reference sequence). Deletions cut 4 bases from V and 0 bases from J, with 13 bases between. The CDR3 protein is CAWTLGGHSGNTIYF. The CDR3 DNA reads as TGTGCCTGGACACTAGGGGGACACTCTGGAAACACCATATATTTT.

As to this clone: The sample carries other DNA sequences with the same CDR3. The chain has TRBV9 and TRBJ1-3; tentatively, D is TRBD1 (6 bases). This CDR3 region has 14 residues. Germline V gene data show CDR1 as SGDLS and CDR2 as YYNGEE. With 0 bases removed from V and 3 bases from J, the gap between germline ends came to 7 bases. The CDR3 spells CASSVGGGGNTIYF. In DNA, the CDR3 is TGTGCCAGCAGCGTAGGAGGGGGTGGAAACACCATATATTTT.

The chain joins TRBV9 to TRBJ2-7; D unresolved. The CDR3 has 14 residues. Germline CDR1 is SGDLS and CDR2 is YYNGEE. The germline V and J ends were trimmed by 0 bases and 5 bases, with 12 bases remaining between them. Here the CDR3 DNA reads TGTGCCAGCAGCGTAGCGGTCTCCCGTAACGAGCAGTACTTC. Its protein is CASSVAVSRNEQYF.

DNA for the CDR3: TGTGCCAGCAGTTACTCCGGGGGGAGGGAGTCCACTGAAGCTTTCTTT. This gives the protein CASSYSGGRESTEAFF. The chain is built from TRBV6-5 and TRBJ1-1; tentative D call: TRBD1 (5 bases). The CDR3 is 16 residues long. Looked up from germline, CDR1 is MNHEY and CDR2 is SVGAGI. With 0 bases removed from V and 4 bases from J, the gap between germline ends came to 15 bases.

V is TRBV19 and J is TRBJ1-6, with a possible D match to TRBD1 (6 bases). The germline V gene has CDR1 LNHDA and CDR2 SQIVND (reference sequence). The CDR3 has 15 residues. V dropped 4 bases and J dropped 3 bases, with 10 bases sitting between them. CDR3 bases: TGTGCCAGTAGTACAGGGGCTAACTATAATTCACCCCTCCACTTT. Translated, it gives CASSTGANYNSPLHF. Together with reference TRBV19 and TRBJ1-6, the CDR3 gives the full variable domain: DGGITQSPKYLFRKEGQNVTLSCEQNLNHDAMYWYRQDPGQGLRLIYYSQIVNDFQKGDIAEGYSVSREKKESFPLTVTSAQKNPTAFYLCASSTGANYNSPLHFGNGTRLTVT.

The chain couples TRBV5-1 to TRBJ2-5; 8 bases are shared with TRBD2. Trimming cost V 5 bases and J 5 bases; bases outside gene matches: 11. Germline CDR1 reads SGHRS; CDR2 reads YFSETQ. The CDR3 loop spans 15 amino acids. CDR3 DNA: TGCGCCAGCAGTGTCAGCGGGGGACTCGGGGAGACCCAGTACTTC. Protein sequence: CASSVSGGLGETQYF.